The TCR beta chain under discussion was sequenced for a study of blood T cell repertoires in COVID-19 (dated by TCRdb to the early 2020s). At the level of the whole study: Collaborator samples came from the United States, Italy and Spain and covered acute and convalescent phases of COVID-19. The prospective study material was composed of cDNA or gDNA derived from T cells, B-cell-depleted T cells, or PBMCs. The dataset comprised deeply sampled blood TCRbeta repertoires from subjects exposed to, actively infected with, or recovered from COVID-19. The repertoires were released in a freely available public database meant as a resource for research on the immune response to SARS-CoV-2. Samples came from the ongoing ImmuneRACE study (first 160 participants) plus 1,254 subjects from 6 global collaborators. Sample metadata almost always included a de-identified subject ID, COVID-19 status, age in years and sex. Where HLA class I and class II types were available, the types were taken from metadata supplied by the sample provider, not from assay-based typing. Study-level results and caveats: How much clinical and demographic metadata was included differed by source and by participant, and the metadata was provided uncurated.

The immunoSEQ Assay, a bias-controlled multiplex PCR, was used to amplify TCRbeta CDR3 regions from genomic DNA. Per the source publication's procedure: Within the assay, amplification of reference gene primers was used to estimate how many nucleated cells each sample contained. Sequence reads were collapsed and filtered to measure the absolute abundance of every unique TCRbeta CDR3 rearrangement. For each sample, productive Simpson clonality was calculated as the square root of Simpson's diversity index over productive rearrangements. This is the immuneACCESS table as TCRdb keeps it, with only in-frame sequences that have V and J called. A part of the clones is gone; compared with another copy, unresolved V genes explain less than half, and the rest is unexplained. Clone size and the V and J calls come from that table; the DNA yielded D and trimming. In all, the sample holds about 180,000 clones, and 65% to 90% of those were seen once. Clones ranked in the top ten supply more than 1.5% of the sample.

Whole blood was collected in K2EDTA tubes by collaborating institutions according to the institutions' own protocols. For TCRbeta analysis, collaborators shipped samples as frozen whole blood, isolated PBMCs, or DNA extracted from either of those sample types. As regards this clone: The antigen it recognizes is unknown. No much larger clone exists at a distance of one base, and base qualities are not known.

Per the germline V gene (reference sequence), LNHDA is the CDR1 and SQIVND is the CDR2. Trimming at the junction amounts to 6 bases on V and 0 bases on J, and the germline ends lie 12 bases apart. The CDR3 runs 14 amino acids, cysteine and phenylalanine included. Only the CDR3 DNA is retained, 42 bases long and in frame from the first base. The sequence links TRBV19 to TRBJ2-7; the D gene cannot be named for sure. The sample consisted of peripheral blood. This clonotype was sampled from a human donor in a cohort sampled during active COVID-19. The CDR3 amino acid sequence is: CASRPSESSYEQYF. The DNA is as follows: TGTGCCAGTAGACCATCTGAGAGCTCCTACGAGCAGTACTTC. Joined to the reference TRBV19 and TRBJ2-7 proteins, this CDR3 gives the full variable domain: DGGITQSPKYLFRKEGQNVTLSCEQNLNHDAMYWYRQDPGQGLRLIYYSQIVNDFQKGDIAEGYSVSREKKESFPLTVTSAQKNPTAFYLCASRPSESSYEQYFGPGTRLTVT.